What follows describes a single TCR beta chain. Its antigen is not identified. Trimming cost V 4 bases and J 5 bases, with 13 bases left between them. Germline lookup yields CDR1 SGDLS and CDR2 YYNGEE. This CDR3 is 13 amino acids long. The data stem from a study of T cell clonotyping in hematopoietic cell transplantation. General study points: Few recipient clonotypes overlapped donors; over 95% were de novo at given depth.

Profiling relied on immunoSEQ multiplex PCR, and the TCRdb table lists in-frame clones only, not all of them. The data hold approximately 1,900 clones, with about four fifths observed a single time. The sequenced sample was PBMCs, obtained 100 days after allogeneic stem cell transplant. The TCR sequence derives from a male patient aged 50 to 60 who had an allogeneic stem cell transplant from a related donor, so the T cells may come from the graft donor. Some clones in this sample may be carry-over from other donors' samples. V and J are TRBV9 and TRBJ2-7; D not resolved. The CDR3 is CASSPRAANEQYF. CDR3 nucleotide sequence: TGTGCCAGCAGCCCCCGGGCAGCCAACGAGCAGTACTTC.